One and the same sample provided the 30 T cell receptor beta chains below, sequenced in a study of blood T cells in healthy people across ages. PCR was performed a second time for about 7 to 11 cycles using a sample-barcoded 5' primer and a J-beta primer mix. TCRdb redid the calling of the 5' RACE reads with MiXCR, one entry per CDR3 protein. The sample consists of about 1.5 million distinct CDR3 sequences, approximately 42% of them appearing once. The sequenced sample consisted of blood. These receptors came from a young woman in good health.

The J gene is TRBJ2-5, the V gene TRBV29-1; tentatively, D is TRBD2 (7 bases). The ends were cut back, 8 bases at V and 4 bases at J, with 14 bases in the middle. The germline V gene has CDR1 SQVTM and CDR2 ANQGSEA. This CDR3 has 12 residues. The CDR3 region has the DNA TGCAGCTCACAGGGAGGGCGAGAGACCCAGTACTTC. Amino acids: CSSQGGRETQYF.

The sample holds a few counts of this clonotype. CDR3 nucleotide sequence: TGTGCCAGCAGCCAGGACCAGTCCTACGAGCAGTACTTC. Translating gives CASSQDQSYEQYF. V and J are TRBV3-1 and TRBJ2-7; D gene unclear. Germline V lookup: CDR1 LGHDT, CDR2 YNNKEL (reference sequence). CDR3 length: 13 amino acids. Trimming shortened V by 3 bases and J by 1 base, and 7 bases separated the two germline ends.

The CDR3 DNA reads as TGCAGCAGAGGGGGACAGGGGGCCGATACGCAGTATTTT. This sequence encodes CSRGGQGADTQYF. This chain connects TRBV20-1 to TRBJ2-3; 12 bases are shared with TRBD1. The CDR3 runs to 13 residues. Germline loops: CDR1 DFQATT, CDR2 SNEGSKA (reference sequence).

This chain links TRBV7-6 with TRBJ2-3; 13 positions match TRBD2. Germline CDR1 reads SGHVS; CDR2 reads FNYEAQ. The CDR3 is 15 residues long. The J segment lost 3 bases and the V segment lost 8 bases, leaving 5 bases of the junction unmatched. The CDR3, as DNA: TGTGCCAGCGCTTGGACTAGCGGGGGAACAGATACGCAGTATTTT. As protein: CASAWTSGGTDTQYF. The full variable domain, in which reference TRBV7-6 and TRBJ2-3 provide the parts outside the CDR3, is GAGVSQSPRYKVTKRGQDVALRCDPISGHVSLYWYRQALGQGPEFLTYFNYEAQQDKSGLPNDRFSAERPEGSISTLTIQRTEQRDSAMYRCASAWTSGGTDTQYFGPGTRLTVL.

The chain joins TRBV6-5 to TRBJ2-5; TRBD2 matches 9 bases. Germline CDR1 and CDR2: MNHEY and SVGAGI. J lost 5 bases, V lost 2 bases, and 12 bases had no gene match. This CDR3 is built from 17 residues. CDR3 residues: CASSYQMALAGVETQYF. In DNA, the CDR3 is TGTGCCAGCAGTTACCAAATGGCGTTAGCGGGAGTGGAGACCCAGTACTTC.

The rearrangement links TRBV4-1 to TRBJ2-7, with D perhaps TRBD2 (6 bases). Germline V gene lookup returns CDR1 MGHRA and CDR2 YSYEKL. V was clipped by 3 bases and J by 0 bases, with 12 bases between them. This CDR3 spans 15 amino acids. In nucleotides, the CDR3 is TGCGCCAGCAGCCACCAAAGCGGGTCCTCCTACGAGCAGTACTTC. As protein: CASSHQSGSSYEQYF.

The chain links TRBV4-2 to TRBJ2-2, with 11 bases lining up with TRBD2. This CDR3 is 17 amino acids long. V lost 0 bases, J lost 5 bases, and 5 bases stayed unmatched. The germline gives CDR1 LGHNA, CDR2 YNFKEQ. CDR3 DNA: TGTGCCAGCAGCCAAGAATCGTGGACTAGCGGGACCGGGGAGCTGTTTTTT. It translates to CASSQESWTSGTGELFF.

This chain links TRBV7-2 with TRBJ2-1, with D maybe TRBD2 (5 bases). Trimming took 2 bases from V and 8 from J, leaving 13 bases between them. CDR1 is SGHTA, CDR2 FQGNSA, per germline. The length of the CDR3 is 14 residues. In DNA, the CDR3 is TGTGCCAGCAGCTTATCCCCTAGCCGCGATGAGCAGTTCTTC. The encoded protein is CASSLSPSRDEQFF.

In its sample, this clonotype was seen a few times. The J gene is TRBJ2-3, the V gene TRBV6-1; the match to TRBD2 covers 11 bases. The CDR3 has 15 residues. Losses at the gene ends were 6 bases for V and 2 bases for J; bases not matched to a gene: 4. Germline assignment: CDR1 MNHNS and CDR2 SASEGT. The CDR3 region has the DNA TGTGCCAGCAGGATACTAGCGGGGGCCACAGATACGCAGTATTTT. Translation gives CASRILAGATDTQYF.

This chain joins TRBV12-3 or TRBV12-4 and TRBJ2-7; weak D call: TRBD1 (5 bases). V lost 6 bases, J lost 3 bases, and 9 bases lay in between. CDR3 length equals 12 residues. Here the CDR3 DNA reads TGTGCCAGCAGGCAAGACAGCTACGAGCAGTACTTC. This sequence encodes CASRQDSYEQYF.

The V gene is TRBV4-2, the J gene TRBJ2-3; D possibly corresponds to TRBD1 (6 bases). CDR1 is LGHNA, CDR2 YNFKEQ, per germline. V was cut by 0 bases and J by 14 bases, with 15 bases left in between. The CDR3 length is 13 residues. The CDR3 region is CASSQDAGEGVYF. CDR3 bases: TGTGCCAGCAGCCAAGATGCAGGGGAAGGGGTGTATTTT.

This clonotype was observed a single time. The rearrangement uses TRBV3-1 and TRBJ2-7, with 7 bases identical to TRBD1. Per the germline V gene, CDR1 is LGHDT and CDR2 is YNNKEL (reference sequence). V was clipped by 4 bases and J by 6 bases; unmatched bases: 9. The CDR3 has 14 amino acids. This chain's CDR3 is CASSRLGQPCEQYF. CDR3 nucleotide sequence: TGTGCCAGCAGCCGACTGGGACAGCCTTGCGAGCAGTACTTC.

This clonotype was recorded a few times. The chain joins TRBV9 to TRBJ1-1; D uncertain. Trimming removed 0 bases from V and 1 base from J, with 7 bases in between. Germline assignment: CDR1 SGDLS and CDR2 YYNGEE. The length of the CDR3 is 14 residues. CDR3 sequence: CASSVVYRNTEAFF. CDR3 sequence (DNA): TGTGCCAGCAGCGTAGTCTACAGGAACACTGAAGCTTTCTTT.

The CDR3 DNA is TGCAGCGTTGCCGAAGTAAGCATTCGCTACGAGCAGTACTTC. It specifies CSVAEVSIRYEQYF. The gene calls are TRBV29-1 and TRBJ2-7; D is uncertain. The CDR3 extends over 14 amino acids. Trimming cost V 4 bases and J 3 bases, with 16 bases left between them. CDR1 SQVTM and CDR2 ANQGSEA come from the germline V gene.

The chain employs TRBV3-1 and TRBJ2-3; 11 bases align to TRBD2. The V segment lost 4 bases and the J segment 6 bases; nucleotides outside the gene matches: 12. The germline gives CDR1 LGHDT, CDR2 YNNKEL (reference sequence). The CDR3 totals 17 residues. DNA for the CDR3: TGTGCCAGCAGCCGAAACATAGCGGGAGGGCCCGGTGATACGCAGTATTTT. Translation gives CASSRNIAGGPGDTQYF.

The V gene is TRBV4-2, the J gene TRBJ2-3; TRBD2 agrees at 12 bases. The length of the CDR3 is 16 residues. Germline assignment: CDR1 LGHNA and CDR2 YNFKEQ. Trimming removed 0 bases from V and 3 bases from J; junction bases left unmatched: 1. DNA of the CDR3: TGTGCCAGCAGCCAAGATACTAGCGGGGGGACAGATACGCAGTATTTT. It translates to CASSQDTSGGTDTQYF.

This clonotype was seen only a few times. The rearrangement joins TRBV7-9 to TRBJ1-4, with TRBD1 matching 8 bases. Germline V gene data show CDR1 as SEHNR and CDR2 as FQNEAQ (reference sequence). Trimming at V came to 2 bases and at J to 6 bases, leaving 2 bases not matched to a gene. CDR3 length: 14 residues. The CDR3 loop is CASSLQGADEKLFF. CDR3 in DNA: TGTGCCAGCAGCTTACAGGGGGCTGATGAAAAACTGTTTTTT. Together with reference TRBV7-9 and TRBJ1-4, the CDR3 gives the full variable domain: DTGVSQNPRHKITKRGQNVTFRCDPISEHNRLYWYRQTLGQGPEFLTYFQNEAQLEKSRLLSDRFSAERPKGSFSTLEIQRTEQGDSAMYLCASSLQGADEKLFFGSGTQLSVL.

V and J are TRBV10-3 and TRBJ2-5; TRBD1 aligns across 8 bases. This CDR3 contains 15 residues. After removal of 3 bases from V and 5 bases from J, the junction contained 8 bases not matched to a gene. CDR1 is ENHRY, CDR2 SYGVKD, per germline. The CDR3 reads CAISDGQGAGETQYF. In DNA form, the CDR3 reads TGTGCCATCAGTGACGGCCAGGGGGCTGGGGAGACCCAGTACTTC.

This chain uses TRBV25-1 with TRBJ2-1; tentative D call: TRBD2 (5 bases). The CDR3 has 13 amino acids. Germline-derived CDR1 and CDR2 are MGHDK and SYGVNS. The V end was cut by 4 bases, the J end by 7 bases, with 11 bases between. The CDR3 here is CASSALGLNEQFF. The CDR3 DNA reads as TGTGCCAGCAGTGCCCTTGGACTGAATGAGCAGTTCTTC.

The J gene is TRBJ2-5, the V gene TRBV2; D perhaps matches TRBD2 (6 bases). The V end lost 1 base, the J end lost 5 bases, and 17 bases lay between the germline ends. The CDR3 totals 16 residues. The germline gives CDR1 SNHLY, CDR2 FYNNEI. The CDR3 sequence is CASSEEEIDRGETQYF. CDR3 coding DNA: TGTGCCAGCAGTGAAGAGGAAATCGATCGGGGGGAGACCCAGTACTTC.

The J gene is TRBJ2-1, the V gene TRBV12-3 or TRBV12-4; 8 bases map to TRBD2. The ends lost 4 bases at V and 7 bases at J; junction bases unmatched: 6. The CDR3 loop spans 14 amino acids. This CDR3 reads CASSSQAGANEQFF. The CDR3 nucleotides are TGTGCCAGCAGTTCCCAAGCGGGGGCGAATGAGCAGTTCTTC.

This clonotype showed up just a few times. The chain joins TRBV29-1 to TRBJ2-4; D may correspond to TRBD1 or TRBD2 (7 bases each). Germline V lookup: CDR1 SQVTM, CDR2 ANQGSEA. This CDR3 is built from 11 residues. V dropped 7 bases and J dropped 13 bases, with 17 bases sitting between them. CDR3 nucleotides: TGCAGCGGGACCAGGGGGAGGGAGCAGTACTTC. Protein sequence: CSGTRGREQYF.

DNA for the CDR3: TGTGCCAGCAGCTTAGGAGCAGCTACCTACAATGAGCAGTTCTTC. Translation gives CASSLGAATYNEQFF. V gene TRBV7-2 combines with J gene TRBJ2-1, with unresolved D. V lost 1 base to trimming and J lost 2 bases, with 9 bases between them. The CDR3 loop spans 15 amino acids. Germline CDR1 is SGHTA and CDR2 is FQGNSA.

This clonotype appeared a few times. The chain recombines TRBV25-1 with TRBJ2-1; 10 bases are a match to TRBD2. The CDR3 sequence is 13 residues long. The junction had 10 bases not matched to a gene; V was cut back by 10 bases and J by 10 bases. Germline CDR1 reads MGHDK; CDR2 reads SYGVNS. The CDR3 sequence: CATGRTLAGEQFF. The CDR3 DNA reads TGTGCCACCGGGCGGACACTAGCGGGAGAGCAGTTCTTC.

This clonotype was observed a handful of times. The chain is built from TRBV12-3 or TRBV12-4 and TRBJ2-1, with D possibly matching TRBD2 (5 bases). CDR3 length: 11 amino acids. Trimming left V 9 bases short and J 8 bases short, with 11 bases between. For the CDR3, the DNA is TGTGCCAGTCGTCAGAGGGATGAGCAGTTCTTC. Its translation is CASRQRDEQFF.

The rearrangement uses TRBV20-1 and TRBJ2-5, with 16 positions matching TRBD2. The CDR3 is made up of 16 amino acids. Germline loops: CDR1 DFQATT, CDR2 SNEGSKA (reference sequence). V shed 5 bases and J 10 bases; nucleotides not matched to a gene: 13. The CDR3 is CSAGTSGRARTWSQYF. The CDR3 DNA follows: TGCAGTGCTGGGACTAGCGGGAGGGCCAGGACCTGGAGCCAGTACTTC.

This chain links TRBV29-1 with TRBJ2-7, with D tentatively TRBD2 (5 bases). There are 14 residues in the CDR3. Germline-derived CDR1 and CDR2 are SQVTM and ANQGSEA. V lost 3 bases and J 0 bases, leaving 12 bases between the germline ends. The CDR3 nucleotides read TGCAGCGTTGACGATTCCGGGAACTCCTACGAGCAGTACTTC. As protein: CSVDDSGNSYEQYF.

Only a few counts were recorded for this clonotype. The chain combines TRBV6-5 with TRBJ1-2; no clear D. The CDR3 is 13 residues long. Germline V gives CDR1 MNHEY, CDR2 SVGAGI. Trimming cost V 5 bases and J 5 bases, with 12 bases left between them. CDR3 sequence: CASSTDGSYGYTF. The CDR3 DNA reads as TGTGCCAGCAGTACGGACGGATCTTATGGCTACACCTTC.

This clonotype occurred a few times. CDR3 bases: TGTGCCAGCAGCCCCAGGACCGGTGATACGCAGTATTTT. This translates into CASSPRTGDTQYF. V and J are TRBV9 and TRBJ2-3; D remains unclear. Germline-derived CDR1 and CDR2 are SGDLS and YYNGEE. The CDR3 totals 13 residues. V was trimmed by 4 bases and J by 6 bases, leaving 12 bases between them.

CDR3 residues: CSATPAGAYYNEQYF. As DNA, the CDR3 is TGCAGTGCTACCCCAGCGGGGGCCTACTACAATGAGCAGTACTTC. The chain combines TRBV20-1 with TRBJ2-7, with TRBD2 matching 8 bases. After removal of 4 bases from V and 7 bases from J, the junction contained 15 bases not matched to a gene. CDR1 is DFQATT, CDR2 SNEGSKA, per germline (reference sequence). The CDR3 has 15 amino acids.